This TCR beta chain was documented in a study of blood T cell repertoires in COVID-19. Study summary: The origin of the acute and convalescent COVID-19 samples was the United States, Italy and Spain.

The protocol was immunoSEQ multiplex PCR, while the TCRdb copy is restricted to in-frame clones and leaves out a portion. The sample contains a few hundred thousand clones, 84% of which appear only once. The trim removed 5 bases at V and 1 base at J, leaving 10 bases unmatched. Looked up from germline, CDR1 is SEHNR and CDR2 is FQNEAQ (reference sequence). This CDR3 has 17 amino acids. Sequenced input: peripheral blood. The receptor was derived from a human donor in a cohort sampled during active COVID-19. This chain connects TRBV7-9 to TRBJ2-4, with 8 bases matching TRBD2. The CDR3, as DNA: TGTGCCAGCAGCACCCCGCCCGGGAGGGCCGCCAAAAACATTCAGTACTTC. It yields the protein CASSTPPGRAAKNIQYF.